The text below deals with one T cell receptor (beta chain). CDR1 and CDR2 from the germline V gene are ENHRY and SYGVKD. The CDR3 contains 15 residues. V lost 5 bases and J 0 bases, leaving 11 bases between the germline ends. TCRdb called the 5' RACE reads again in MiXCR, with one record for every CDR3 protein. The sample yields about 160,000 distinct CDR3 sequences, around 16% seen once. This entry comes from a study of CD8 T cells in ankylosing spondylitis. The rearrangement joins TRBV10-3 to TRBJ1-5; D not certain. This TCR was sampled from a male donor with ankylosing spondylitis or in good health (not recorded which). Source material: blood, either unsorted or a sorted T cell fraction (not recorded which). The CDR3 DNA reads TGTGCCATCAGTTCTCGGAGGGATAGCAATCAGCCCCAGCATTTT. Translated, it gives CAISSRRDSNQPQHF.